Detailed here is one T cell receptor (beta chain). The sample is drawn from a study of shared clonotypes between healthy human individuals. Clones were sequenced by immunoSEQ multiplex PCR, and TCRdb holds only the in-frame ones, with some missing. The data contain about 2 million clones, approximately 95% of them seen just once; the ten biggest clones take up 0.13%. J lost 6 bases, V lost 7 bases, and 15 bases had no gene match. CDR3 size: 16 residues. Germline values: CDR1 MGHRA, CDR2 YSYEKL. The clonotype originates from a man between 18 and 29 years old in good health. The sample taken for sequencing was naive CD4+ T cells sorted from blood. The subset here: CD45RA+ positively selected. The V and J genes are TRBV4-1 and TRBJ1-5; 7 bases are shared with TRBD1. CDR3 DNA sequence: TGCGCCAGCACCCCCCAAGGGGGACAGTCACTTCAGCCCCAGCATTTT. The encoded protein is CASTPQGGQSLQPQHF.